This T cell receptor beta chain is from a study of identical twins. TCRdb processed the 5' RACE reads anew with MiXCR; each CDR3 protein has one entry. This sample has hundreds of thousands of distinct CDR3 sequences; roughly a tenth occur once, and the top ten carry 5.1%. This clonotype was counted only a few times. Its antigen is undetermined. General observations from the study: Zero-insertion analyses were open to partial confounding by invariant MAIT and iNKT cells.

With no exceptions, donors were healthy Caucasians. J was trimmed by 8 bases and V by 2 bases; bases with no gene match: 9. Germline-derived CDR1 and CDR2 are MNHEY and SMNVEV (reference sequence). This CDR3 has 16 amino acids. This sequence joins TRBV27 and TRBJ1-2; 12 bases fit TRBD1. Source material: memory (CD45RO+) T cells sorted from blood. This receptor was identified in a woman aged 18-29 years in good health. The CDR3: CASSLLRGQGARGYTF. CDR3 DNA: TGTGCCAGCAGTTTACTTCGGGGACAGGGGGCGCGGGGCTACACCTTC.